This entry concerns a single T cell receptor beta chain. This entry is derived from a study of blood T cell repertoires in COVID-19. The method was immunoSEQ multiplex PCR; TCRdb's version includes in-frame clones alone and lacks a portion of them. This sample has 35,000 to 40,000 clones, with roughly 80% found just once. The germline V gene has CDR1 SQVTM and CDR2 ANQGSEA. CDR3 length: 12 amino acids. After removal of 4 bases from V and 4 bases from J, the junction contained 3 bases not matched to a gene. This receptor was taken from a man aged 50 to 59 with active or convalescent COVID-19. The rearrangement joins TRBV29-1 to TRBJ1-2, with 7 bases matching TRBD1. The sequencing sample was made of peripheral blood. The CDR3 region is CSVVGDSYGYTF. The CDR3 DNA sequence: TGCAGCGTTGTTGGGGACAGCTATGGCTACACCTTC.